Listed below are T cell receptor beta chains from one sample, sequenced in a study of blood T cell repertoires in COVID-19. Sequencing was performed with immunoSEQ multiplex PCR; in TCRdb, only in-frame clones are kept and a portion is missing. The sample shows about 230,000 clones, just under 90% of them seen only once. The sample taken for sequencing was PBMCs or T cells enriched from blood (not recorded which). The source is a woman under 40 with acute COVID-19. CDR3s include the opening cysteine and the closing phenylalanine or tryptophan. A D gene is named only where the DNA matches it firmly.

J gene,V gene,D gene,CDR3 DNA,CDR3 protein
TRBJ2-4,TRBV5-8,.,TGTGCCAGCAGCTTGGACAGGGCTAGTATAATTCAGTACTTC,CASSLDRASIIQYF
TRBJ2-7,TRBV10-2,TRBD1,TGCGCCAGCAGTGCCTTGACAGGGATGGACCCCTACGAGCAGTACTTC,CASSALTGMDPYEQYF
TRBJ1-5,TRBV6-5,.,TGTGCCAGCACGCTGGGCGGGGGACGTGAGCCCCAGCATTTT,CASTLGGGREPQHF
TRBJ2-3,TRBV12-5,TRBD1,TGTGCTAGTGGCCCTATCGGGACAGGGAACACAGATACGCAGTATTTT,CASGPIGTGNTDTQYF
TRBJ2-3,TRBV5-1,TRBD2,TGCGCCAGCAGCTTGGCCCGCGGGGGGGCTCGGGCAGATACGCAGTATTTT,CASSLARGGARADTQYF
TRBJ1-5,TRBV4-2,TRBD1,TGTGCCAGCAGCCAAGGTTTTAGTGGGACAGGAGGCCAGCCCCAGCATTTT,CASSQGFSGTGGQPQHF
TRBJ2-3,TRBV3-1/TRBV3-2,.,TGTGCCAGCAGCCAAAGACAGAGCACAGATACGCAGTATTTT,CASSQRQSTDTQYF
TRBJ1-1,TRBV27,.,TGTGCCAGCAAGGGGGTAGACAGCTTTGAAGCTTTCTTT,CASKGVDSFEAFF
TRBJ2-1,TRBV7-8,TRBD2,TGTGCCAGCAGCTCTACTAGCGGGGGGGCCCAGCCCTACAATGAGCAGTTCTTC,CASSSTSGGAQPYNEQFF
TRBJ1-2,TRBV28,TRBD1,TGTGCCAGCTCACAGGGGGACTATGGCTACACCTTC,CASSQGDYGYTF
TRBJ2-2,TRBV7-6,.,TGTGCCAGCAGCTTAGAGACAGGCACCGGGGAGCTGTTTTTT,CASSLETGTGELFF
TRBJ2-5,TRBV2,TRBD2,TGTGCCAGCTCGGAACGGCTAGCGGGGGGGCCGAGCCAAGAGACCCAGTACTTC,CASSERLAGGPSQETQYF
TRBJ2-1,TRBV7-9,.,TGTGCCAGCACCCTCCCTGGGGGCGTCAATGAGCAGTTCTTC,CASTLPGGVNEQFF
TRBJ1-2,TRBV4-1,TRBD1,TGCGCCAGCAGCCAGGGACAGGGGGCCAACTATGGCTACACCTTC,CASSQGQGANYGYTF
TRBJ2-7,TRBV29-1,TRBD2,TGCAGCGTTGCGGCGGGGGTATTATACGAGCAGTACTTC,CSVAAGVLYEQYF